The next 27 T cell receptor beta chains were all read from a single sample in a study of blood T cell repertoires in COVID-19. TCRdb keeps only in-frame clones here, not all; method: immunoSEQ multiplex PCR. Here the sample spans around 110,000 clones, around nine tenths being singletons. Material for sequencing was peripheral blood. These receptor sequences come from a human donor with active COVID-19. The donor label of this sample is uncertain.

The rearrangement links TRBV18 to TRBJ2-2; D call uncertain. V was clipped by 1 base and J by 4 bases, with 7 bases between them. The germline gives CDR1 KGHSH, CDR2 LQKENI. This CDR3 is built from 14 residues. The CDR3: CASSPRQATGELFF. In DNA, the CDR3 is TGTGCCAGCTCACCACGTCAGGCCACCGGGGAGCTGTTTTTT.

The count of this clone is one. The J gene is TRBJ2-7, the V gene TRBV7-2; 8 nucleotides align to TRBD1. Trimming at V came to 3 bases and at J to 3 bases, leaving 1 base not matched to a gene. Germline V gene lookup returns CDR1 SGHTA and CDR2 FQGNSA. There are 13 residues in the CDR3. DNA for the CDR3: TGTGCCAGCAGCTTGACAGGGGACTACGAGCAGTACTTC. Its translation: CASSLTGDYEQYF.

The chain combines TRBV5-1 with TRBJ2-1, with 9 bases lining up with TRBD2. The V gene end was trimmed by 3 bases and the J gene end by 9 bases; junction bases not matched to a gene: 10. CDR1 is SGHRS, CDR2 YFSETQ, per germline. The CDR3 has 15 residues. The CDR3 bases are TGCGCCAGCAGCTCCGGGACTAGCCTAATTCGTGAGCAGTTCTTC. Translating it yields CASSSGTSLIREQFF.

The chain recombines TRBV27 with TRBJ2-7; 10 bases agree with TRBD1. The junction had 6 bases not matched to a gene; V was cut back by 4 bases and J by 3 bases. Germline CDR1 MNHEY, CDR2 SMNVEV (reference sequence). The length of the CDR3 is 15 residues. The CDR3 DNA reads TGTGCCAGCAGTTCCGTTGGGACAGGGGACTACGAGCAGTACTTC. Its translation: CASSSVGTGDYEQYF.

This clone has just a few counts. The CDR3 DNA reads as TGCGCCAGCAGCCAAGAGAGGGGGCTCGGAAACACCATATATTTT. Translation: CASSQERGLGNTIYF. This sequence joins TRBV4-1 and TRBJ1-3; 7 bases fit TRBD1. CDR3 length equals 15 residues. V was clipped by 0 bases and J by 4 bases; unmatched bases: 3. Per the germline V gene, CDR1 is MGHRA and CDR2 is YSYEKL.

This chain connects TRBV24-1 to TRBJ2-1; TRBD1 might be the D (6 bases). Germline loops: CDR1 KGHDR, CDR2 SFDVKD. The V end lost 10 bases, the J end lost 6 bases, and 21 bases lay between the germline ends. The CDR3 contains 15 residues. CDR3 nucleotides: TGTGCCACTGGCCTGAGAAGTACAGGGTCCAATGAGCAGTTCTTC. This encodes CATGLRSTGSNEQFF.

The V gene is TRBV4-3, the J gene TRBJ1-2, with 8 bases aligning to TRBD1. Germline CDR1 reads LGHNA; CDR2 reads YSLEER. V lost 0 bases, J lost 5 bases, and 8 bases stayed unmatched. The CDR3 has 16 amino acids. The CDR3 loop is CASSQEGGQGGYGYTF. DNA for the CDR3: TGCGCCAGCAGCCAAGAGGGCGGACAGGGAGGATATGGCTACACCTTC.

The CDR3 nucleotides are TGTGCCAGCTCACCACCTCCGACTAGCTATGTGGACTACGAGCAGTACTTC. It translates to CASSPPPTSYVDYEQYF. This chain uses TRBV18 with TRBJ2-7, with 7 bases aligning to TRBD2. The length of the CDR3 is 17 residues. Losses at the gene ends were 0 bases for V and 3 bases for J; bases not matched to a gene: 11. Germline CDR1 KGHSH, CDR2 LQKENI.

This chain connects TRBV28 to TRBJ1-3; 7 bases agree with TRBD1. CDR1 is MDHEN and CDR2 is SYDVKM in the germline V gene. CDR3 size: 14 residues. J lost 3 bases, V lost 3 bases, and 2 bases had no gene match. The CDR3 is CASSFRQGGNTIYF. DNA of the CDR3: TGTGCCAGCAGTTTCCGACAGGGTGGAAACACCATATATTTT.

The rearrangement joins TRBV11-2 to TRBJ1-6, with 7 bases matching TRBD1. The CDR3 runs to 16 residues. V gave up 2 bases and J gave up 2 bases; unmatched junction bases: 3. The V gene's germline CDR1 is SGHAT and CDR2 FQNNGV. CDR3 DNA: TGTGCCAGCAGCTTAACAGGGGTCGCCTATAATTCACCCCTCCACTTT. It translates to CASSLTGVAYNSPLHF. Full variable domain (remainder filled in from reference TRBV11-2 and TRBJ1-6): EAGVAQSPRYKIIEKRQSVAFWCNPISGHATLYWYQQILGQGPKLLIQFQNNGVVDDSQLPKDRFSAERLKGVDSTLKIQPAKLEDSAVYLCASSLTGVAYNSPLHFGNGTRLTVT.

The chain recombines TRBV5-1 with TRBJ2-1; D may be TRBD1 (6 bases). From germline, CDR1 is SGHRS and CDR2 YFSETQ. The CDR3 has 15 amino acids. V dropped 3 bases and J dropped 0 bases, with 10 bases sitting between them. The CDR3 loop is CASSYGQSSYNEQFF. The CDR3, as DNA: TGCGCCAGCAGCTACGGACAGAGCTCCTACAATGAGCAGTTCTTC.

J is TRBJ1-5 and V is TRBV29-1; TRBD1 aligns across 8 bases. In germline, CDR1 is SQVTM, CDR2 ANQGSEA. The CDR3 loop spans 14 amino acids. The junction had 5 bases not matched to a gene; V was cut back by 4 bases and J by 3 bases. The CDR3 sequence is CSVGTGLTNQPQHF. The CDR3 nucleotides read TGCAGCGTTGGGACAGGGCTTACCAATCAGCCCCAGCATTTT.

The J gene is TRBJ1-2, the V gene TRBV6-5; D is possibly TRBD1 (6 bases). In germline, CDR1 is MNHEY, CDR2 SVGAGI. Deletions cut 2 bases from V and 6 bases from J, with 13 bases between. The CDR3 runs 14 residues. CDR3 amino acids: CASSYSAQGDGYTF. The CDR3 nucleotides are TGTGCCAGCAGTTACAGCGCACAGGGTGATGGCTACACCTTC.

This clone appeared a few times. The V call is TRBV7-9, the J call TRBJ1-1; D not certain. This CDR3 has 15 residues. Trimming removed 1 base at V and 1 base at J, with 10 bases between. Germline V CDR1 and CDR2: SEHNR, FQNEAQ (reference sequence). CDR3 DNA sequence: TGTGCCAGCAGCTTAGGAATAGCAAGGAACACTGAAGCTTTCTTT. Protein: CASSLGIARNTEAFF.

The chain is built from TRBV6-5 and TRBJ2-2; D is perhaps TRBD2 (5 bases). This CDR3 spans 13 amino acids. CDR1 MNHEY and CDR2 SVGAGI come from the germline V gene. V lost 8 bases, J lost 2 bases, and 9 bases lay in between. The CDR3 region is CASRRSNTGELFF. Written as DNA, the CDR3 is TGTGCCAGCCGGAGGAGCAACACCGGGGAGCTGTTTTTT.

Turning to this clone: The sample carries other DNA sequences with the same CDR3. The V gene is TRBV18, the J gene TRBJ2-5; D not certain. In germline, CDR1 is KGHSH, CDR2 LQKENI. The CDR3 has 11 amino acids. V lost 6 bases, J lost 2 bases, and 4 bases lay in between. The CDR3 nucleotides are TGTGCCAGCTCGCTACAAGAGACCCAGTACTTC. Residues: CASSLQETQYF.

The chain recombines TRBV6-6 with TRBJ1-2; maybe TRBD1 (5 bases). V lost 6 bases, J lost 8 bases, and 16 bases lay in between. CDR1 is MNHNY, CDR2 SVGAGI, per germline (reference sequence). The CDR3 contains 13 residues. The CDR3 nucleotides read TGTGCCAGCAGCCTGGGGGGGACTCAAGGCTACACCTTC. It specifies CASSLGGTQGYTF.

This chain joins TRBV11-3 and TRBJ2-3, with D hard to call. The CDR3 loop spans 15 amino acids. The V end was cut by 5 bases, the J end by 4 bases, with 16 bases between. Germline V gives CDR1 SGHNT, CDR2 YENEEA. As DNA, the CDR3 is TGTGCCAGCAGCCCCGGCGGCTACGGCCCAGATACGCAGTATTTT. It translates to CASSPGGYGPDTQYF.

This chain connects TRBV6-2 or TRBV6-3 to TRBJ2-3, with 16 nucleotides matching TRBD2. CDR1 is MNHEY, CDR2 SVGEGT, per germline. V dropped 6 bases and J dropped 1; count of bases not matched to a gene: 4. The CDR3 has 17 amino acids. In nucleotides, the CDR3 is TGTGCCAGCAGCGGGACTAGCGGGGGGGTTGGCACAGATACGCAGTATTTT. Its translation is CASSGTSGGVGTDTQYF.

The chain uses TRBV7-6 and TRBJ2-1, with 15 positions matching TRBD2. CDR1 SGHVS and CDR2 FNYEAQ come from the germline V gene. J gave up 4 bases and V 2 bases, and 6 bases lay outside the gene matches. The CDR3 extends over 18 amino acids. DNA for the CDR3: TGTGCCAGCAGCTTACGCGGACTAGCGGGGGGGCGGTACAATGAGCAGTTCTTC. Its translation: CASSLRGLAGGRYNEQFF. Based on the CDR3 plus reference TRBV7-6 and TRBJ2-1, the full variable domain is GAGVSQSPRYKVTKRGQDVALRCDPISGHVSLYWYRQALGQGPEFLTYFNYEAQQDKSGLPNDRFSAERPEGSISTLTIQRTEQRDSAMYRCASSLRGLAGGRYNEQFFGPGTRLTVL.

J is TRBJ2-2 and V is TRBV7-9; 8 bases map to TRBD2. The CDR3 is 17 residues long. Trimming cost V 5 bases and J 0 bases; bases outside gene matches: 8. Germline V gives CDR1 SEHNR, CDR2 FQNEAQ (reference sequence). In DNA, the CDR3 is TGTGCCAGCAGCCTGGGTAGCGGGAATACGAACACCGGGGAGCTGTTTTTT. Its translation is CASSLGSGNTNTGELFF.

This clone was seen just once. For the CDR3, the DNA is TGTGCCAGCAGCCAGAGACAGTATGGCTACACCTTC. It is translated as CASSQRQYGYTF. V is TRBV3-1 (or the pseudogene TRBV3-2) and J is TRBJ1-2; a weak D match, TRBD1 (5 bases). Trimming took 3 bases from V and 5 from J, leaving 7 bases between them. CDR3 length: 12 residues. Germline V CDR1 and CDR2: LGHDT, YNNKEL (reference sequence).

The rearrangement links TRBV9 to TRBJ2-7; 10 bases match TRBD2. CDR1 is SGDLS, CDR2 YYNGEE, per germline. V shed 4 bases and J 4 bases; nucleotides not matched to a gene: 8. The CDR3 has 15 amino acids. The CDR3, as DNA: TGTGCCAGCAGCAAGACTCGGACTAGCGGTTACGAGCAGTACTTC. This translates into CASSKTRTSGYEQYF.

The chain carries TRBV9 and TRBJ2-2; 7 bases align to TRBD2. Unmatched junction bases numbered 16, after V lost 0 bases and J lost 5 bases. The CDR3 is made up of 19 amino acids. CDR1 SGDLS and CDR2 YYNGEE come from the germline V gene. This CDR3 reads CASSVATVASGGTTGELFF. In DNA form, the CDR3 reads TGTGCCAGCAGCGTAGCTACAGTAGCCTCGGGGGGTACAACCGGGGAGCTGTTTTTT.

This clone was counted a few times. The chain links TRBV6-6 to TRBJ1-5, with 11 bases aligning to TRBD1. Losses at the gene ends were 6 bases for V and 6 bases for J; bases not matched to a gene: 10. CDR1 MNHNY and CDR2 SVGAGI come from the germline V gene (reference sequence). The CDR3 runs 16 residues. CDR3 sequence: CASSPGQGALGQPQHF. The CDR3 nucleotides read TGTGCCAGCAGCCCAGGACAGGGGGCTTTAGGTCAGCCCCAGCATTTT.

This sequence joins TRBV29-1 and TRBJ2-1, with 12 positions matching TRBD2. Trimming at V came to 1 base and at J to 1 base, leaving 5 bases not matched to a gene. There are 17 residues in the CDR3. CDR1 SQVTM and CDR2 ANQGSEA come from the germline V gene. CDR3 in amino acids: CSVEAMTSGSSYNEQFF. The CDR3 DNA sequence: TGCAGCGTTGAAGCAATGACTAGCGGGAGTTCCTACAATGAGCAGTTCTTC.

This chain uses TRBV28 with TRBJ2-5, with TRBD2 identical over 9 bases. J lost 1 base, V lost 3 bases, and 3 bases had no gene match. The CDR3 has 15 amino acids. The V gene's germline CDR1 is MDHEN and CDR2 SYDVKM. This CDR3 reads CASSLGGGAQETQYF. CDR3 nucleotides: TGTGCCAGCAGTTTGGGCGGGGGGGCCCAAGAGACCCAGTACTTC.